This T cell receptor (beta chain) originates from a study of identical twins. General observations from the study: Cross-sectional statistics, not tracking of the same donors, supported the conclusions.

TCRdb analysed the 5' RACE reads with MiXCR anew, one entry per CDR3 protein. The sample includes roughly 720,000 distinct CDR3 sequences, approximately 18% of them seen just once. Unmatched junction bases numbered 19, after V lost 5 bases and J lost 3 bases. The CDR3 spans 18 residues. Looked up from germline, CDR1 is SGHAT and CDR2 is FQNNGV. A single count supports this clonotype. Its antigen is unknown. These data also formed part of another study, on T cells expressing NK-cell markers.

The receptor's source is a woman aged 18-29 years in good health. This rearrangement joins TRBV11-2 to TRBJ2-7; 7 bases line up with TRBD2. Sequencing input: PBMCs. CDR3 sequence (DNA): TGTGCCAGCAGCCCAAAGGCGGGAGTTTTCTCCCTCGTCTACGAGCAGTACTTC. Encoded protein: CASSPKAGVFSLVYEQYF.